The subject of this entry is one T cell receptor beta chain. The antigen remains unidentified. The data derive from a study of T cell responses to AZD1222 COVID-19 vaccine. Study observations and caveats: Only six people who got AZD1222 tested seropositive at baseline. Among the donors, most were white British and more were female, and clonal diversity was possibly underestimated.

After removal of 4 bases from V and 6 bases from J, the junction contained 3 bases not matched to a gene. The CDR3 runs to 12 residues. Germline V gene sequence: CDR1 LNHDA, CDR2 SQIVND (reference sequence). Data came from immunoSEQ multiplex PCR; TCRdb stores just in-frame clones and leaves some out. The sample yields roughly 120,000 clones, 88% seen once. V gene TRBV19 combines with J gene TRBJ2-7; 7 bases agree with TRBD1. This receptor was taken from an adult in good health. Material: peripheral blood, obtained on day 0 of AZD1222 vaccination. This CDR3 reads CASSTTGAEQYF. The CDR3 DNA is TGTGCCAGTAGTACTACAGGGGCCGAGCAGTACTTC.